This TCR beta chain was identified in a study of graft-versus-host responses after intestinal transplantation. Overall study context: Grafts were multivisceral, liver-intestinal, or isolated intestinal. Study-level results: Recipient marrow contained GvH clones, some of which appeared first in ileum or blood. After transplant, early declines in HvG clones were associated with peak levels of circulating GvH clones. High graft-versus-host to host-versus-graft clonal ratios were seen in allografts of patients with graft-donor T cell macrochimerism.

Once graft tissue had been processed, intraepithelial and lamina propria lymphocytes were released. The data were produced by immunoSEQ multiplex PCR, yet TCRdb's version contains in-frame clones alone and is incomplete. The sample carries tens of thousands of clones, about nine tenths recorded once. As concerns this clone: No antigen is known for it.

V lost 3 bases and J lost 0; bases outside the gene matches: 2. The CDR3 is made up of 16 amino acids. CDR1 and CDR2 from the germline V gene are LNHNV and YYDKDF (reference sequence). The chain links TRBV15 to TRBJ1-6; 7 bases match TRBD1. This specimen was ileum tissue, taken more than 350 days after transplant. This TCR was sampled from a human patient who received an intestinal transplant, so some T cells may come from the graft donor. The CDR3 DNA sequence: TGTGCCACCAGCAGGACAGGGATCTCCTATAATTCACCCCTCCACTTT. It specifies CATSRTGISYNSPLHF.